Listed below are T cell receptor beta chains from one sample, sequenced in a study of PD-L1 blockade in urothelial cancer. Only in-frame clones appear in the TCRdb table, and some are missing; sequencing was by immunoSEQ multiplex PCR. The profile shows about 84,000 clones, around 80% of them singletons. The sequences come from PBMCs, collected around atezolizumab (anti-PD-L1) treatment. The receptors stem from a man between 65 and 85 years old with urothelial cancer. Each CDR3 is given with its conserved first and last residue. D genes are given only for firm matches. Size is stated for part of the rows, as once, few or many counts, or as a class when the clone is expanded.

V: TRBV28; D: TRBD2; J: TRBJ2-1; size: medium-sized; CDR3: CASSPGLAGVEQFF; DNA: TGTGCCAGCAGTCCGGGACTAGCGGGAGTTGAGCAGTTCTTC
V: TRBV15; D: TRBD1; J: TRBJ2-1; size: NA; CDR3: CATSRGAPGQGAYEQFF; DNA: TGTGCCACCAGCAGAGGGGCCCCGGGACAGGGGGCTTATGAGCAGTTCTTC
V: TRBV6-4; D: TRBD1; J: TRBJ1-5; size: NA; CDR3: CASGQGKSNQPQHF; DNA: TGTGCCAGCGGACAGGGCAAAAGCAATCAGCCCCAGCATTTT
V: TRBV15; D: NA; J: TRBJ1-1; size: few; CDR3: CATSREGYRESNTEAFF; DNA: TGTGCCACCAGCAGAGAGGGGTACAGGGAATCAAACACTGAAGCTTTCTTT
V: TRBV10-3; D: TRBD1; J: TRBJ2-2; size: NA; CDR3: CAISESLDRDRELFF; DNA: TGTGCCATCAGTGAGTCACTGGACAGGGACAGGGAGCTGTTTTTT
V: TRBV2; D: TRBD1; J: TRBJ1-2; size: NA; CDR3: CASSIRTGEYGYTF; DNA: TGTGCCAGCAGCATCAGGACAGGAGAGTATGGCTACACCTTC
V: TRBV25-1; D: NA; J: TRBJ1-1; size: few; CDR3: CASYNSNTEAFF; DNA: TGTGCCAGCTACAACAGTAACACTGAAGCTTTCTTT
V: TRBV5-1; D: NA; J: TRBJ2-3; size: NA; CDR3: CASSFSGVGDTQYF; DNA: TGCGCCAGCAGCTTTTCCGGGGTTGGAGATACGCAGTATTTT
V: TRBV9; D: TRBD1; J: TRBJ2-2; size: NA; CDR3: CASSTRQGTNTGELFF; DNA: TGTGCCAGCAGCACCAGACAGGGCACGAACACCGGGGAGCTGTTTTTT
V: TRBV5-1; D: TRBD2; J: TRBJ2-5; size: NA; CDR3: CASSSAGDQETQYF; DNA: TGCGCCAGCAGCTCAGCGGGAGACCAAGAGACCCAGTACTTC
V: TRBV5-8; D: NA; J: TRBJ2-7; size: few; CDR3: CASSFSYEQYF; DNA: TGTGCCAGCAGCTTTTCGTACGAGCAGTACTTC
V: TRBV21-1; D: NA; J: TRBJ2-3; size: NA; CDR3: CASSGPRTISTDTQYF; DNA: TGTGCCAGCAGCGGACCGAGGACTATCAGCACAGATACGCAGTATTTT
V: TRBV27; D: TRBD1; J: TRBJ2-5; size: NA; CDR3: CASSLTRDRGWKTQYF; DNA: TGTGCCAGCAGTCTTACACGGGACAGGGGGTGGAAGACCCAGTACTTC
V: TRBV27; D: TRBD1; J: TRBJ2-7; size: NA; CDR3: CASSTPGQGSYEQYF; DNA: TGTGCCAGCAGTACCCCGGGACAGGGTTCCTACGAGCAGTACTTC
V: TRBV6-5; D: NA; J: TRBJ2-7; size: once; CDR3: CASSYGQGATYEQYF; DNA: TGTGCCAGCAGTTACGGGCAGGGTGCCACCTACGAGCAGTACTTC
V: TRBV28; D: TRBD2; J: TRBJ2-1; size: once; CDR3: CASSGDPAGGLNEQFF; DNA: TGTGCCAGCAGTGGGGACCCAGCGGGAGGTCTCAATGAGCAGTTCTTC
V: TRBV29-1; D: NA; J: TRBJ2-7; size: many; CDR3: CSVEVALGGAHEQYF; DNA: TGCAGCGTTGAAGTCGCCCTTGGGGGCGCACACGAGCAGTACTTC
V: TRBV5-1; D: NA; J: TRBJ2-5; size: NA; CDR3: CASSQTTSQETQYF; DNA: TGCGCCAGCAGCCAGACGACTAGCCAAGAGACCCAGTACTTC
V: TRBV19; D: NA; J: TRBJ2-2; size: many; CDR3: CASSLASANTGELFF; DNA: TGTGCCAGTTCGTTAGCTAGCGCGAACACCGGGGAGCTGTTTTTT
V: TRBV7-2; D: NA; J: TRBJ1-5; size: NA; CDR3: CASSLDGLVGNQPQHF; DNA: TGTGCCAGCAGCTTAGACGGGTTGGTTGGCAATCAGCCCCAGCATTTT
V: TRBV19; D: NA; J: TRBJ1-2; size: NA; CDR3: CASSIVTGGHSYGYTF; DNA: TGTGCCAGTAGTATAGTGACGGGGGGGCATAGCTATGGCTACACCTTC
V: TRBV10-3; D: TRBD2; J: TRBJ2-1; size: NA; CDR3: CAIRDGGGGYNEQFF; DNA: TGTGCCATCAGGGATGGCGGGGGGGGTTACAATGAGCAGTTCTTC
V: TRBV6-5; D: NA; J: TRBJ2-5; size: NA; CDR3: CASSYFGIQETQYF; DNA: TGTGCCAGCAGTTACTTCGGGATCCAAGAGACCCAGTACTTC
V: TRBV19; D: TRBD1; J: TRBJ1-2; size: once; CDR3: CASRVQRGHGYTF; DNA: TGTGCCAGTAGGGTCCAAAGGGGGCATGGCTACACCTTC
V: TRBV7-3; D: NA; J: TRBJ2-2; size: NA; CDR3: CASSSRDNYTGELFF; DNA: TGTGCCAGCAGCTCACGGGACAACTACACCGGGGAGCTGTTTTTT
V: TRBV10-1; D: TRBD1; J: TRBJ1-3; size: NA; CDR3: CAGTGGAGNTIYF; DNA: TGCGCCGGGACAGGGGGCGCGGGAAACACCATATATTTT
V: TRBV6-5; D: NA; J: TRBJ1-3; size: NA; CDR3: CASSLAVDSGNTIYF; DNA: TGTGCCAGCAGTTTAGCAGTCGATTCTGGAAACACCATATATTTT
V: TRBV19; D: TRBD1; J: TRBJ2-2; size: NA; CDR3: CASSDPGQVSGELFF; DNA: TGTGCCAGTAGTGATCCGGGACAGGTGTCCGGGGAGCTGTTTTTT
V: TRBV30; D: NA; J: TRBJ2-1; size: NA; CDR3: CAWTRKTSYNEQFF; DNA: TGTGCCTGGACCAGGAAAACCTCCTACAATGAGCAGTTCTTC
V: TRBV2; D: TRBD2; J: TRBJ2-2; size: NA; CDR3: CASSLLDRGAGELFF; DNA: TGTGCCAGCAGCCTCCTGGACCGGGGGGCCGGGGAGCTGTTTTTT
V: TRBV7-9; D: TRBD2; J: TRBJ2-1; size: NA; CDR3: CASSVTSGNVNEQFF; DNA: TGTGCCAGCAGCGTCACTAGCGGGAACGTGAATGAGCAGTTCTTC
V: TRBV7-9; D: NA; J: TRBJ1-6; size: once; CDR3: CASSFRLNSPLHF; DNA: TGTGCCAGCAGCTTTAGACTGAATTCACCCCTCCACTTT
V: TRBV7-9; D: NA; J: TRBJ1-2; size: NA; CDR3: CASFQVNYGYTF; DNA: TGTGCCAGCTTCCAGGTTAACTATGGCTACACCTTC
V: TRBV7-6; D: NA; J: TRBJ2-7; size: NA; CDR3: CASSPNRGSYEQYF; DNA: TGTGCCAGCAGCCCCAACCGGGGCTCCTACGAGCAGTACTTC
V: TRBV18; D: NA; J: TRBJ2-3; size: NA; CDR3: CASSPAVAPPNTQYF; DNA: TGTGCCAGCTCACCGGCGGTGGCTCCACCGAATACGCAGTATTTT
V: TRBV5-6; D: NA; J: TRBJ1-3; size: medium-sized; CDR3: CASSLTGGNTIYF; DNA: TGTGCCAGCAGCTTGACAGGAGGAAACACCATATATTTT
V: TRBV2; D: NA; J: TRBJ2-7; size: NA; CDR3: CASSEAGADEQYF; DNA: TGTGCCAGCAGTGAAGCAGGGGCCGACGAGCAGTACTTC
V: TRBV30; D: TRBD1; J: TRBJ2-4; size: NA; CDR3: CAWSQTGVENIQYF; DNA: TGTGCCTGGAGCCAGACAGGGGTCGAAAACATTCAGTACTTC
V: TRBV12-5; D: TRBD1; J: TRBJ2-2; size: NA; CDR3: CASGPRDRMTGELFF; DNA: TGTGCTAGTGGTCCACGGGACAGGATGACCGGGGAGCTGTTTTTT
V: TRBV10-2; D: NA; J: TRBJ1-1; size: NA; CDR3: CASSHWNTEAFF; DNA: TGCGCCAGCAGTCACTGGAACACTGAAGCTTTCTTT